This is a list of T cell receptor beta chains from one sample in a study of blood T cell repertoires in COVID-19. The repertoire was sequenced with immunoSEQ multiplex PCR; TCRdb's copy has only in-frame clones and lacks some. The data contain over 75,000 clones, 90% of them singletons. Sequences were obtained from peripheral blood. The receptor source for this set is a human donor with active COVID-19. The donor label of this sample is uncertain. Both conserved end residues are part of each CDR3. Fields, in order: clone size, V gene, J gene, D gene, CDR3 DNA, CDR3 protein. The D gene is left open where the match is weak. Some rows have no size entry. The others give once, few or many, or a class for an expanded clone.

clone size: once; V gene: TRBV29-1; J gene: TRBJ2-1; D gene: .; CDR3 DNA: TGCAGCGTGATCTTGGGGAGCTCCTACAATGAGCAGTTCTTC; CDR3 protein: CSVILGSSYNEQFF
clone size: .; V gene: TRBV7-2; J gene: TRBJ2-5; D gene: TRBD2; CDR3 DNA: TGTGCCAGCAGCTTAGATATAGCGGGGGGACAAGAGACCCAGTACTTC; CDR3 protein: CASSLDIAGGQETQYF
clone size: .; V gene: TRBV12-3/TRBV12-4; J gene: TRBJ1-5; D gene: .; CDR3 DNA: TGTGCCAGCAGTTTTGGGGGGGATCAGCCCCAGCATTTT; CDR3 protein: CASSFGGDQPQHF
clone size: .; V gene: TRBV27; J gene: TRBJ1-6; D gene: .; CDR3 DNA: TGTGCCAGCAGTTTCGCCCAGAGGAGCTCCTATAATTCACCCCTCCACTTT; CDR3 protein: CASSFAQRSSYNSPLHF
clone size: .; V gene: TRBV12-5; J gene: TRBJ2-7; D gene: TRBD1; CDR3 DNA: TGTGCTAGTGACCCCAGGACAGGGAAGACGCTCGAGCAGTACTTC; CDR3 protein: CASDPRTGKTLEQYF
clone size: .; V gene: TRBV29-1; J gene: TRBJ1-2; D gene: .; CDR3 DNA: TGCAGCGTTGATGCAGGGACTAACTATGGCTACACCTTC; CDR3 protein: CSVDAGTNYGYTF
clone size: .; V gene: TRBV18; J gene: TRBJ2-5; D gene: .; CDR3 DNA: TGTGCCAGCTCACCATCATCGGGACTTCAAGAGACCCAGTACTTC; CDR3 protein: CASSPSSGLQETQYF
clone size: .; V gene: TRBV18; J gene: TRBJ1-2; D gene: TRBD1; CDR3 DNA: TGTGCCAGCTCACCCGGGACAGCCTCGTGGGGCTACACCTTC; CDR3 protein: CASSPGTASWGYTF
clone size: .; V gene: TRBV7-9; J gene: TRBJ2-3; D gene: TRBD2; CDR3 DNA: TGTGCCAGCAGCGTGGGGGGGAGCACAGATACGCAGTATTTT; CDR3 protein: CASSVGGSTDTQYF
clone size: .; V gene: TRBV9; J gene: TRBJ2-1; D gene: .; CDR3 DNA: TGTGCCAGCAGCGTAGGATCATTGGGGGCAGGGTGGAAGTTCTTC; CDR3 protein: CASSVGSLGAGWKFF